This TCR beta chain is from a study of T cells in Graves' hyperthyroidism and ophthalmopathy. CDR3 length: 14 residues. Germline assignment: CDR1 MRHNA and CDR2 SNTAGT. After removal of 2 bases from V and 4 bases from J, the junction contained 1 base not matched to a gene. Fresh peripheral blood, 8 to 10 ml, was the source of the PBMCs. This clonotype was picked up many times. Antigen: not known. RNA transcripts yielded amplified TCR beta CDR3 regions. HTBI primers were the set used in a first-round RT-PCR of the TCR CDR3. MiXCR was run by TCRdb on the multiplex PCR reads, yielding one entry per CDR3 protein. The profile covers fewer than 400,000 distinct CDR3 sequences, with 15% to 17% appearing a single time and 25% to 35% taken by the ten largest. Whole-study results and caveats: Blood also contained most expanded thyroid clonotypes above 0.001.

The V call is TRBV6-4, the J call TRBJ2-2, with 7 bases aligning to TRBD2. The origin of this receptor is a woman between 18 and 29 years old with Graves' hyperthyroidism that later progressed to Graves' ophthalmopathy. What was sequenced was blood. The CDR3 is CASSDGRATGELFF. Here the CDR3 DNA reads TGTGCCAGCAGTGACGGGAGGGCCACCGGGGAGCTGTTTTTT.